The source of this TCR beta chain is a study of blood T cell repertoires in COVID-19 (dated by TCRdb to 2018 to 2020). Broadly, across the study: Samples from collaborators originated in the United States, Italy and Spain and spanned both the acute and convalescent phases of COVID-19. The prospective study material was composed of cDNA or gDNA derived from T cells, B-cell-depleted T cells, or PBMCs. The dataset comprised deeply sampled blood TCRbeta repertoires from subjects exposed to, actively infected with, or recovered from COVID-19. The repertoires were released in a freely available public database meant as a resource for research on the immune response to SARS-CoV-2. Samples were obtained from the ongoing ImmuneRACE study (first 160 participants) and from over 1,000 subjects provided by 6 global collaborators. Nearly every sample came with metadata listing a de-identified subject ID, COVID-19 status, age in years and sex. Where available, HLA class I and class II types were obtained from metadata supplied by the sample provider rather than from assay-based typing. Results and caveats for the whole study, not just this receptor: Clinical and demographic metadata were provided uncurated, with the amount varying by source and participant.

Enrolling through a virtual design, the prospective study's participants ranged in age from about 18 to 89 years and lived across some 22 United States geographic areas. To assign participants to cohorts, the prospective study relied on clinical history that participants themselves reported in a screening survey and a study questionnaire. Exposed participants were defined as having been in contact with someone with a PCR-confirmed or clinician-diagnosed COVID-19 case within 2 weeks of study entry. In the prospective study, whole blood, serum and a nasopharyngeal or oropharyngeal swab were collected from each participant by mobile phlebotomists. Over an approximately two-month period, participants in the prospective study had the option of providing additional blood draws and questionnaires. Before DNA extraction, blood samples from the prospective study were shipped at room temperature or frozen.

The germline V gene supplies CDR1 MNHEY and CDR2 SVGAGI. Inclusive of the bounding cysteine and phenylalanine, the CDR3 is 15 residues long. Only the CDR3 portion is preserved as DNA: 45 bases, with reading frame beginning at the first base. The trim is 6 bases for V and 1 base for J, with a gap of 15 bases between the germline ends. A word on this clone: What antigen it recognizes has not been identified. Base qualities are not provided; no much larger clone lies one nucleotide away.

TCRbeta CDR3 regions were amplified from genomic DNA using the immunoSEQ Assay, a bias-controlled multiplex PCR. Per the authors' processing: The number of nucleated cells in each sample was estimated from the amplification of reference gene primers within the assay. To quantify the absolute abundance of each unique TCRbeta CDR3 rearrangement, sequence reads were collapsed and filtered. For each sample, productive Simpson clonality was calculated as the square root of Simpson's diversity index across productive rearrangements. As stored in TCRdb, this immuneACCESS dataset retains in-frame rearrangements with V and J assigned. A fraction of the clones does not appear; measured against another copy, unresolved V genes explain less than half of the discrepancy, and the remainder lacks a known reason. The V and J calls and the clone size are those of that table, but D and trimming were determined from the DNA. For this sample there are 250,000 to 300,000 clones; about four fifths appear just once. Of the sample, approximately 5% falls within the top ten clones.

The V and J genes are TRBV6-5 and TRBJ1-1; TRBD1 is a possible D gene, resting on 5 matching bases. The sample taken for sequencing was PBMCs or T cells enriched from blood (not recorded which). The source is a middle-aged man who had been exposed to COVID-19. The DNA sequence reads TGTGCCAGCAGACCAGGGTACCGATCGAACACTGAAGCTTTCTTT. The resulting protein is CASRPGYRSNTEAFF.